This T cell receptor beta chain was documented in a study of shared clonotypes between healthy human individuals. Libraries were prepared by immunoSEQ multiplex PCR; TCRdb keeps only in-frame clonotypes and omits some of them. The table lists nearly 2 million clones, about 95% of them singletons. About this clone: What it recognizes is unknown.

Naivety among CD8 cells was defined by CD45RO negativity and positive CCR7 selection, thereby excluding terminally differentiated effector memory CD45RA+ cells. V was pared by 3 bases and J by 2 bases, with 13 bases between. CDR1 is MNHEY, CDR2 SMNVEV, per germline (reference sequence). This CDR3 region has 15 residues. General study points: Inspection by rarefaction showed sorted-subset sequencing to be incomplete despite large depth.

The chain joins TRBV27 to TRBJ1-1; D possibly corresponds to TRBD1 (6 bases). This receptor was obtained from a man aged 18 to 30 in good health. The sequenced sample was naive CD8+ T cells sorted from blood. The CDR3 sequence is CASSFLGQGNTEAFF. CDR3 nucleotide sequence: TGTGCCAGCAGTTTTTTGGGACAAGGAAACACTGAAGCTTTCTTT.